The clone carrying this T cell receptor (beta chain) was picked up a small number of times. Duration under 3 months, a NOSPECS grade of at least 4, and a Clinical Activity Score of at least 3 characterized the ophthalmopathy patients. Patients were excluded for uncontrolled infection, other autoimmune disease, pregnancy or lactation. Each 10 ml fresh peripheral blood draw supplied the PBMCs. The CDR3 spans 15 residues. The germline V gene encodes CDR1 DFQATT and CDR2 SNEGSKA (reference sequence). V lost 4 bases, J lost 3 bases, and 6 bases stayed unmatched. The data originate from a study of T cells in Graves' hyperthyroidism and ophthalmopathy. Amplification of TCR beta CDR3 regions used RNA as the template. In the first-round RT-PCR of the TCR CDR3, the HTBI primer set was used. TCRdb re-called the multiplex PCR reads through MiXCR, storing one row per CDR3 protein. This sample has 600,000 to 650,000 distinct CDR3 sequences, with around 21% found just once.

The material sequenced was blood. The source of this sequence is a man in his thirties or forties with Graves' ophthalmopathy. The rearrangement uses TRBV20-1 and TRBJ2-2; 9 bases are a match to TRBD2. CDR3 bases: TGCAGTGCTACCATTAGCGGGAGAGACACCGGGGAGCTGTTTTTT. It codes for CSATISGRDTGELFF.